This passage covers 30 T cell receptor beta chains from one sample sequenced in a study of STAT5B mutations in CD4+ large granular lymphocyte leukemia. The protocol was immunoSEQ multiplex PCR, while the TCRdb copy is restricted to in-frame clones and leaves out a portion. This table has tens of thousands of clones, about three quarters appearing once. Material for sequencing was CD4+ T cells from blood buffy coats. The receptors come from a human donor in good health.

This clone has just a few counts. V usage is TRBV7-2 and J usage is TRBJ1-5, with D unclear. In germline, CDR1 is SGHTA, CDR2 FQGNSA. Trimming removed 4 bases from V and 5 bases from J, with 9 bases in between. This CDR3 spans 13 amino acids. CDR3 sequence (DNA): TGTGCCAGCAGCTGGGGTTCGGATCAGCCCCAGCATTTT. It is translated as CASSWGSDQPQHF.

The chain is built from TRBV11-2 and TRBJ2-1; D remains unclear. V lost 4 bases to trimming and J lost 0 bases, with 10 bases between them. Germline V gives CDR1 SGHAT, CDR2 FQNNGV. The CDR3 runs to 15 residues. Written as DNA, the CDR3 is TGTGCCAGCAGCTACGTACAGAGCTCCTACAATGAGCAGTTCTTC. Translation gives CASSYVQSSYNEQFF. Complete variable domain (other parts from reference TRBV11-2 and TRBJ2-1): EAGVAQSPRYKIIEKRQSVAFWCNPISGHATLYWYQQILGQGPKLLIQFQNNGVVDDSQLPKDRFSAERLKGVDSTLKIQPAKLEDSAVYLCASSYVQSSYNEQFFGPGTRLTVL.

There are a few counts of this clone. The V gene is TRBV7-8, the J gene TRBJ1-4; maybe TRBD1 (6 bases). The germline V gene encodes CDR1 SGHVS and CDR2 FQNEAQ. The CDR3 is made up of 15 amino acids. Trimming stripped 5 bases from V and 3 bases from J, with 13 bases between. The CDR3 bases are TGTGCCAGCAGCCACACAGGGAATGCTAATGAAAAACTGTTTTTT. It codes for CASSHTGNANEKLFF.

The chain employs TRBV6-5 and TRBJ1-1; TRBD1 is a possible D gene (5 bases). The ends were cut back, 1 base at V and 0 bases at J, with 12 bases in the middle. This CDR3 comprises 16 residues. Germline loops: CDR1 MNHEY, CDR2 SVGAGI. CDR3 sequence (DNA): TGTGCCAGCAGTTACTATGGGGGTTTCATGAACACTGAAGCTTTCTTT. It specifies CASSYYGGFMNTEAFF.

The J gene is TRBJ2-3, the V gene TRBV5-7; possibly TRBD1 or TRBD2 for D (7 bases each). TRBV5-7 is an ORF for which the function is uncertain. Trimming pared 5 bases from V and 10 bases from J, leaving 20 bases between. The CDR3 is 14 amino acids. The CDR3 spells CASRPLTTGRAQYF. The CDR3 coding sequence is TGTGCCAGCAGACCCCTAACGACAGGGAGGGCGCAGTATTTT.

Here the CDR3 reads CASSLAATGGYEKLFF. The DNA for the CDR3 is TGTGCCAGCAGCTTAGCCGCGACAGGGGGCTACGAAAAACTGTTTTTT. The chain links TRBV7-9 to TRBJ1-4; 10 bases map to TRBD1. Trimming cost V 0 bases and J 8 bases; bases outside gene matches: 6. There are 16 residues in the CDR3. The germline CDR1 and CDR2 sequences are SEHNR and FQNEAQ (reference sequence). The complete variable domain, with remaining parts taken from reference TRBV7-9 and TRBJ1-4, reads DTGVSQNPRHKITKRGQNVTFRCDPISEHNRLYWYRQTLGQGPEFLTYFQNEAQLEKSRLLSDRFSAERPKGSFSTLEIQRTEQGDSAMYLCASSLAATGGYEKLFFGSGTQLSVL.

The V and J genes are TRBV5-1 and TRBJ2-5; D call uncertain. The length of the CDR3 is 13 residues. Trimming removed 4 bases from V and 0 bases from J, with 7 bases in between. Germline V lookup: CDR1 SGHRS, CDR2 YFSETQ. CDR3 sequence: CASSLWDQETQYF. As DNA, the CDR3 is TGCGCCAGCAGCCTCTGGGACCAAGAGACCCAGTACTTC.

This clone was observed a few times. This chain connects TRBV19 to TRBJ2-5; D gene ambiguous. The germline V gene encodes CDR1 LNHDA and CDR2 SQIVND (reference sequence). This CDR3 contains 15 residues. V lost 1 base, J lost 1 base, and 10 bases lay in between. In DNA, the CDR3 is TGTGCCAGTAGTATAGGGCGTCAGCCCCAAGAGACCCAGTACTTC. Its translation is CASSIGRQPQETQYF.

V is TRBV27 and J is TRBJ1-1, with D possibly being TRBD1 (5 bases). Trimming pared 8 bases from V and 7 bases from J, leaving 20 bases between. The CDR3 extends over 14 amino acids. Germline loops: CDR1 MNHEY, CDR2 SMNVEV (reference sequence). CDR3 sequence: CASLGEGPPFEAFF. The CDR3 nucleotides read TGTGCCAGCTTGGGGGAGGGGCCGCCGTTTGAAGCTTTCTTT.

The chain couples TRBV12-5 to TRBJ2-2, with 13 nucleotides matching TRBD2. Trimming cost V 4 bases and J 5 bases; bases outside gene matches: 4. Germline-derived CDR1 and CDR2 are LGHNT and FRNRAP. The CDR3 is 16 residues long. The CDR3 DNA reads as TGTGCTAGTGGTTCAAGGACTAGCGGGAGTACCGGGGAGCTGTTTTTT. It translates to CASGSRTSGSTGELFF.

The chain employs TRBV7-9 and TRBJ2-1; D possibly corresponds to TRBD2 (7 bases). The germline gives CDR1 SEHNR, CDR2 FQNEAQ (reference sequence). The CDR3 length is 14 residues. V was shortened by 5 bases and J by 9 bases, with 17 bases between the two germline ends. CDR3 in amino acids: CASSVGLGGVEQFF. For the CDR3, the DNA is TGTGCCAGCAGCGTTGGACTAGGGGGTGTTGAGCAGTTCTTC.

The chain recombines TRBV23-1 with TRBJ2-7; D possibly uses TRBD1 or TRBD2 (5 bases each). TRBV23-1 is flagged as an ORF with uncertain function. The V gene lost 2 bases and the J gene lost 3 bases, with 8 bases spanning the gap. The CDR3 has 13 residues. CDR3 sequence reads: CASSQGDVYEQYV. CDR3 bases: TGCGCCAGCAGTCAAGGGGACGTCTACGAGCAGTACGTC.

This chain joins TRBV6-1 and TRBJ2-3, with D unclear. Germline assignment: CDR1 MNHNS and CDR2 SASEGT. The CDR3 spans 11 residues. V lost 1 base, J lost 6 bases, and 2 bases lay in between. CDR3 sequence: CASSEGDTQYF. For the CDR3, the DNA is TGTGCCAGCAGTGAAGGGGATACGCAGTATTTT.

The genes are TRBV2 and TRBJ2-7; 7 bases are a match to TRBD2. V lost 11 bases, J lost 6 bases, and 10 bases stayed unmatched. This CDR3 is 12 amino acids long. Germline values: CDR1 SNHLY, CDR2 FYNNEI. DNA for the CDR3: TGTGCCGGTGGACTAGTGGAGCTCGAGCAGTACTTC. Protein: CAGGLVELEQYF. Looking up the rest from reference TRBV2 and TRBJ2-7 gives the full variable domain: EPEVTQTPSHQVTQMGQEVILRCVPISNHLYFYWYRQILGQKVEFLVSFYNNEISEKSEIFDDQFSVERPDGSNFTLKIRSTKLEDSAMYFCAGGLVELEQYFGPGTRLTVT.

This clone has only a few counts. The V gene is TRBV6-6, the J gene TRBJ1-1; TRBD1 agrees at 8 bases. The CDR3 runs 15 residues. J was trimmed by 1 base and V by 2 bases; bases with no gene match: 3. Looked up from germline, CDR1 is MNHNY and CDR2 is SVGAGI (reference sequence). This chain's CDR3 is CASSYGTGSNTEAFF. The CDR3 DNA follows: TGTGCCAGCAGTTACGGGACAGGTTCGAACACTGAAGCTTTCTTT.

The chain carries TRBV30 and TRBJ2-5, with D possibly being TRBD1 (6 bases). The CDR3 extends over 12 amino acids. Per germline, CDR1 GTSNPN and CDR2 SVGIG (reference sequence). V lost 2 bases, J lost 5 bases, and 9 bases lay in between. The CDR3 sequence: CAWSPQGETQYF. The CDR3 DNA follows: TGTGCCTGGAGTCCCCAGGGGGAGACCCAGTACTTC.

This sequence joins TRBV2 and TRBJ2-3, with D maybe TRBD1 (6 bases). Germline assignment: CDR1 SNHLY and CDR2 FYNNEI. V lost 4 bases and J 3 bases, leaving 14 bases between the germline ends. The CDR3 extends over 15 amino acids. The DNA of the CDR3 is TGTGCCAGCAGTGTATGGGGGCGAGGGACAGATACGCAGTATTTT. As protein: CASSVWGRGTDTQYF.

This chain connects TRBV19 to TRBJ2-2; no clear D gene. Germline CDR1 reads LNHDA; CDR2 reads SQIVND (reference sequence). The V and J ends lost 1 base and 5 bases respectively, with 5 bases between them. This CDR3 comprises 13 residues. The CDR3, as DNA: TGTGCCAGTAGTATAGTGGGGACCGGGGAGCTGTTTTTT. It encodes CASSIVGTGELFF.

V gene TRBV6-5 combines with J gene TRBJ2-5; 13 nucleotides align to TRBD2. This CDR3 has 16 residues. The ends lost 2 bases at V and 2 bases at J; junction bases unmatched: 2. The germline gives CDR1 MNHEY, CDR2 SVGAGI. CDR3: CASSYTLAGGQETQYF. The CDR3 DNA is TGTGCCAGCAGTTACACACTAGCGGGGGGGCAAGAGACCCAGTACTTC.

CDR3 region: CASSRGSEVVEAFF. Written as DNA, the CDR3 is TGTGCCAGCTCACGCGGGTCGGAGGTAGTCGAAGCTTTCTTT. The J gene is TRBJ1-1, the V gene TRBV18; D unresolved. CDR1 KGHSH and CDR2 LQKENI come from the germline V gene. The CDR3 is 14 amino acids. Between the trimmed V and J ends, which lost 4 bases and 8 bases, there was a span of 17 bases.

In nucleotides, the CDR3 is TGTGCCAGCAGCTTCGGGCAGCCCCAAGAGACCCAGTACTTC. Its protein is CASSFGQPQETQYF. V is TRBV5-4 and J is TRBJ2-5; no clear D gene. This CDR3 has 14 residues. Germline assignment: CDR1 SGHNT and CDR2 YYREEE (reference sequence). With 2 bases removed from V and 1 base from J, the gap between germline ends came to 9 bases.

The rearrangement links TRBV6-5 to TRBJ2-5, with 11 positions matching TRBD2. The CDR3 spans 13 residues. CDR1 is MNHEY, CDR2 SVGAGI, per germline. Trimming cost V 6 bases and J 5 bases; bases outside gene matches: 2. CDR3 amino acids: CASRRTSGETQYF. The CDR3 DNA follows: TGTGCCAGCAGGAGGACTAGCGGGGAGACCCAGTACTTC.

The chain uses TRBV5-6 and TRBJ1-1; a possible D gene is TRBD1 (5 bases). The V gene's germline CDR1 is SGHDT and CDR2 YYEEEE. The CDR3 spans 13 residues. V was cut by 2 bases and J by 5 bases, with 10 bases left in between. The CDR3 protein is CASSLGGVTEAFF. DNA for the CDR3: TGTGCCAGCAGCTTAGGAGGGGTAACTGAAGCTTTCTTT.

This chain uses TRBV7-2 with TRBJ1-3, with D hard to call. V shed 5 bases and J shed 0 bases, with 11 bases lying between them. This CDR3 contains 15 residues. From germline, CDR1 is SGHTA and CDR2 FQGNSA. The CDR3 reads CASSGGRRSGNTIYF. CDR3 nucleotide sequence: TGTGCCAGCAGCGGCGGACGGCGCTCTGGAAACACCATATATTTT.

CDR3 sequence (DNA): TGTGCCAGTAGTCTCGAGCGGGGGGGCCTAAATGAGCAGTTCTTC. Protein: CASSLERGGLNEQFF. The chain recombines TRBV19 with TRBJ2-1; 10 bases are shared with TRBD2. Germline-derived CDR1 and CDR2 are LNHDA and SQIVND (reference sequence). V shed 5 bases and J 7 bases; nucleotides not matched to a gene: 8. The CDR3 runs to 15 residues.

The CDR3 loop reads CASSLRAGGRHNSPLHF. The DNA for the CDR3 is TGTGCCAGCAGCTTACGCGCAGGGGGCAGACATAATTCACCCCTCCACTTT. The gene calls are TRBV7-8 and TRBJ1-6; 8 positions match TRBD1. The ends lost 2 bases at V and 5 bases at J; junction bases unmatched: 8. Germline V gives CDR1 SGHVS, CDR2 FQNEAQ. This CDR3 spans 17 amino acids.

This chain joins TRBV30 and TRBJ2-2; 8 bases are a match to TRBD2. Germline loops: CDR1 GTSNPN, CDR2 SVGIG (reference sequence). Losses at the gene ends were 4 bases for V and 5 bases for J; bases not matched to a gene: 15. This CDR3 contains 17 residues. CDR3 sequence reads: CAWIPPGLGGRTGELFF. The CDR3 coding sequence is TGTGCCTGGATCCCCCCGGGACTAGGGGGTCGTACCGGGGAGCTGTTTTTT. The variable domain in full, completed from reference TRBV30 and TRBJ2-2, reads SQTIHQWPATLVQPVGSPLSLECTVEGTSNPNLYWYRQAAGRGLQLLFYSVGIGQISSEVPQNLSASRPQDRQFILSSKKLLLSDSGFYLCAWIPPGLGGRTGELFFGEGSRLTVL.

For the CDR3, the DNA is TGTGCCAGCAGCTTAGTAACCACTAAGTGGGAGCAGTTCTTC. The encoded protein is CASSLVTTKWEQFF. The rearrangement uses TRBV7-8 and TRBJ2-1, with D unresolved. Per germline, CDR1 SGHVS and CDR2 FQNEAQ. This CDR3 is built from 14 residues. The V and J ends lost 1 base and 10 bases respectively, with 14 bases between them.

The gene calls are TRBV29-1 and TRBJ2-3, with D uncertain. V lost 1 base to trimming and J lost 3 bases, with 11 bases between them. This CDR3 spans 14 amino acids. Germline V gene lookup returns CDR1 SQVTM and CDR2 ANQGSEA. The CDR3 loop reads CSVEGPITTDTQYF. The CDR3 DNA reads TGCAGCGTTGAAGGTCCAATTACAACAGATACGCAGTATTTT.

This clone was recorded once. The V call is TRBV4-2, the J call TRBJ2-1; 10 nucleotides align to TRBD1. Germline lookup yields CDR1 LGHNA and CDR2 YNFKEQ. This CDR3 region has 18 residues. With V trimmed by 1 base and J by 7 bases, 13 bases remained unmatched. For the CDR3, the DNA is TGTGCCAGCAGCCAAGCCAGAGGTTCGACAGGGGGCTGGAATGAGCAGTTCTTC. It encodes CASSQARGSTGGWNEQFF.